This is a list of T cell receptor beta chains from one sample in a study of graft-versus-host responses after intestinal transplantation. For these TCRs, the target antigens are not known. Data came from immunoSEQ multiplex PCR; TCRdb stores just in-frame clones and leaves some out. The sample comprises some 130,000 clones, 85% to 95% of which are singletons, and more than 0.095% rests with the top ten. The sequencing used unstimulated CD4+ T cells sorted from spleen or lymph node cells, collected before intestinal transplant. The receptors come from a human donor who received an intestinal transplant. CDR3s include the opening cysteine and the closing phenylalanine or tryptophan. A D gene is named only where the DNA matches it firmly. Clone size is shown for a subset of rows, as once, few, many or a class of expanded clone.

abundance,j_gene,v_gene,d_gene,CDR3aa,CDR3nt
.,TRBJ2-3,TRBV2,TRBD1,CAARQGARTDTQYF,TGTGCCGCCCGACAGGGGGCGCGGACAGATACGCAGTATTTT
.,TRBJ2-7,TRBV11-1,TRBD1,CASTLRTGYEQYF,TGTGCCAGCACCCTGCGGACAGGATACGAGCAGTACTTC
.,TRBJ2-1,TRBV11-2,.,CASSALEYNEQFF,TGTGCCAGCAGCGCGCTAGAGTACAATGAGCAGTTCTTC
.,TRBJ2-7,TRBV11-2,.,CASSLGTGTGYF,TGTGCCAGCAGCCTGGGCACAGGAACGGGGTACTTC
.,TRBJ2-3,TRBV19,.,CATRLTGGRDTQYF,TGTGCCACCCGGTTAACCGGGGGACGAGATACGCAGTATTTT
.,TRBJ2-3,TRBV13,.,CASSFYDSGRPDTQYF,TGTGCCAGCAGCTTTTATGATAGCGGCCGACCGGATACGCAGTATTTT
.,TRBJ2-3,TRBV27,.,CASSFRTIPDTQYF,TGTGCCAGCAGTTTTCGGACAATCCCGGATACGCAGTATTTT
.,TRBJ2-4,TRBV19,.,CASSPRVTQNIQYF,TGTGCCAGTAGTCCCAGGGTCACTCAAAACATTCAGTACTTC
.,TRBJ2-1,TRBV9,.,CASSVASGTSIYNEQFF,TGTGCCAGCAGCGTAGCTTCGGGGACTTCCATATACAATGAGCAGTTCTTC
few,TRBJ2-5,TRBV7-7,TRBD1,CASSQGAGETQYF,TGTGCTAGCAGCCAGGGGGCGGGGGAGACCCAGTACTTC
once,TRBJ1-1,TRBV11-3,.,CASSVGAGRNTEAFF,TGTGCCAGCAGCGTAGGGGCGGGGCGAAACACTGAAGCTTTCTTT
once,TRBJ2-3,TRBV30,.,CAWSVRGDTQYF,TGTGCCTGGAGTGTAAGGGGAGATACGCAGTATTTT
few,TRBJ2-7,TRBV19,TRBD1,CASSMGQGVTYEQYF,TGTGCCAGTAGTATGGGACAGGGGGTCACCTACGAGCAGTACTTC
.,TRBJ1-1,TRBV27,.,CASSFSRGGNAEAFF,TGTGCCAGCAGTTTTTCGAGGGGAGGGAACGCTGAAGCTTTCTTT
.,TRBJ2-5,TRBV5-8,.,CASRYWGTQYF,TGTGCCAGCAGGTACTGGGGGACCCAGTACTTC
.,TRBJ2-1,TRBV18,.,CASSPQRNEQFF,TGTGCCAGCTCACCACAGCGAAATGAGCAGTTCTTC
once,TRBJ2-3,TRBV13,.,CASSLLGTDTQYF,TGTGCCAGCAGCTTACTAGGGACAGATACGCAGTATTTT
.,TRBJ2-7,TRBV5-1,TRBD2,CASSQTAGLVYEQYF,TGCGCCAGCAGCCAAACAGCGGGGTTGGTGTACGAGCAGTACTTC
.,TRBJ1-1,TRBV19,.,CASFPGGHMNTEAFF,TGTGCCAGTTTTCCTGGGGGACATATGAACACTGAAGCTTTCTTT
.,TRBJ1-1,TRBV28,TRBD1,CASGSGTGDKGAFF,TGTGCCAGCGGCTCCGGGACAGGGGACAAGGGGGCTTTCTTT
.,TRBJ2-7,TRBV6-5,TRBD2,CASTSGTSGGYEQYF,TGTGCCAGCACCTCCGGGACTAGCGGGGGGTATGAGCAGTACTTC
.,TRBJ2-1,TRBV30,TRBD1,CAWTPETGARKFF,TGTGCCTGGACACCGGAGACAGGGGCCCGCAAGTTCTTC
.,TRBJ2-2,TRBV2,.,CASSRRVSFTGELFF,TGTGCCAGCTCGAGGAGGGTGTCATTCACCGGGGAGCTGTTTTTT
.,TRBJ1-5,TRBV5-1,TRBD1,CASSSTGYDQPQHF,TGCGCCAGCAGCTCGACAGGGTACGATCAGCCCCAGCATTTT
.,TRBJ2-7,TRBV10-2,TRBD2,CASSWTSGNYEQYF,TGCGCCAGCTCCTGGACTAGCGGGAACTACGAGCAGTACTTC
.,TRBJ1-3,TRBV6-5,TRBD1,CASSSLDRGAGNTIYF,TGTGCCAGCAGTTCCCTGGACAGGGGAGCTGGAAACACCATATATTTT
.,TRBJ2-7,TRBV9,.,CASSPSVGRSYEQYF,TGTGCCAGCAGCCCTAGCGTAGGGCGCTCCTACGAGCAGTACTTC
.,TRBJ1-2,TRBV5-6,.,CASSLDRVYGYTF,TGTGCCAGCAGCTTGGACAGGGTCTATGGCTACACCTTC
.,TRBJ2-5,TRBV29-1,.,CSVESGGETQYF,TGCAGCGTTGAATCCGGAGGGGAGACCCAGTACTTC
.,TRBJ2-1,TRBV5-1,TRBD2,CASSWTSGNPYNEQFF,TGCGCCAGCAGCTGGACTAGCGGGAACCCCTACAATGAGCAGTTCTTC
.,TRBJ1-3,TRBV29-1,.,CSARGSGNTIYF,TGCAGCGCAAGGGGCTCTGGAAACACCATATATTTT
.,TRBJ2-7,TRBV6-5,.,CASSRPSYEQYF,TGTGCCAGTAGTAGGCCTTCCTACGAGCAGTACTTC
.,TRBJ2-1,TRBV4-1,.,CASSQDRAGPTREQFF,TGCGCCAGCAGCCAAGACCGCGCCGGGCCCACACGTGAGCAGTTCTTC
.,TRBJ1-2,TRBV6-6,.,CASSYSSSNYGYTF,TGTGCCAGCAGTTACTCGAGTTCCAACTATGGCTACACCTTC
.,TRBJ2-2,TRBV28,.,CASSSSVAGELFF,TGTGCCAGCAGCTCCTCCGTGGCGGGGGAGCTGTTTTTT
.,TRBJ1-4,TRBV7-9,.,CASSLSPGANEKLFF,TGTGCCAGCAGCTTATCCCCCGGCGCTAATGAAAAACTGTTTTTT
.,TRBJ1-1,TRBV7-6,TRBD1,CASSADRGTEAFF,TGTGCCAGCAGCGCCGACAGGGGCACTGAAGCTTTCTTT
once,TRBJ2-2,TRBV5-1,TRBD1,CASSDYRGYTGELFF,TGCGCCAGCAGCGATTACAGGGGTTACACCGGGGAGCTGTTTTTT
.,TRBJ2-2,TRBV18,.,CASSPRGQDNTGELFF,TGTGCCAGCTCACCACGGGGGCAGGACAACACCGGGGAGCTGTTTTTT
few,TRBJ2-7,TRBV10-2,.,CASIPGGSYEQYF,TGCGCCAGCATCCCGGGCGGATCCTACGAGCAGTACTTC
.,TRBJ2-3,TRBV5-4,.,CASSLIGNTDTQYF,TGTGCCAGCAGCTTGATCGGAAACACAGATACGCAGTATTTT
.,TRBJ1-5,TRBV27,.,CASSLQGSNQPQHF,TGTGCCAGCAGTTTACAGGGCAGCAATCAGCCCCAGCATTTT